A selection of T cell receptor beta chains follows, all from one sample in a study of siplizumab effects on memory and regulatory T cells. Only in-frame clones appear in the TCRdb table, and some are missing; sequencing was by immunoSEQ multiplex PCR. The table records 50,000 to 70,000 clones, about 96% of them present only once. The material sequenced was naive CD8+ T cells sorted from blood. Receptors were obtained from a human donor in good health. CDR3s include the opening cysteine and the closing phenylalanine or tryptophan. D genes are given only for firm matches. Size tells how often a clone was seen (once, few, many) or the class of an expanded clone, and some rows leave it out.

clone size	D gene	V gene	J gene	CDR3 DNA	CDR3 protein
.	.	TRBV19	TRBJ2-7	TGTGCCAGTGGATCAGGGGACGAGCAGTACTTC	CASGSGDEQYF
.	.	TRBV5-1	TRBJ1-2	TGCGCCAGCAGCTTTCCCGGGGAGGGTGCCTATGGCTACACCTTC	CASSFPGEGAYGYTF
.	.	TRBV19	TRBJ1-2	TGTGCCAGTAGTATGATCCAGGGGAAGACAAACTATGGCTACACCTTC	CASSMIQGKTNYGYTF
.	.	TRBV9	TRBJ2-1	TGTGCCAGCAATGGCGGGGAGCCCTACAATGAGCAGTTCTTC	CASNGGEPYNEQFF
.	.	TRBV6-1	TRBJ1-5	TGTGCCAGCACTGAAGATGGGGTAAGCAATCAGCCCCAGCATTTT	CASTEDGVSNQPQHF
.	.	TRBV9	TRBJ1-2	TGTGCCAGCAGCGTAGGCGGGGTGGGTGGCTACACCTTC	CASSVGGVGGYTF
.	.	TRBV27	TRBJ2-1	TGTGCCAGCAGTTACGATAAGAGCTACAATGAGCAGTTCTTC	CASSYDKSYNEQFF
.	.	TRBV7-9	TRBJ2-7	TGTGCCAGCAGCCACCCCGGAACTTACGAGCAGTACTTC	CASSHPGTYEQYF
.	TRBD1	TRBV27	TRBJ1-1	TGTGCCAGCAGCTTATCGGGACAGGGCGGTATGAACACTGAAGCTTTCTTT	CASSLSGQGGMNTEAFF
.	TRBD1	TRBV18	TRBJ2-1	TGTGCCAGCTCACCAACCGACAGGGACCCCGATGAGCAGTTCTTC	CASSPTDRDPDEQFF
once	TRBD1	TRBV2	TRBJ1-3	TGTGCCAGCTCGTGGGACAGGGGTTTTGGGAACACCATATATTTT	CASSWDRGFGNTIYF
.	.	TRBV27	TRBJ1-6	TGTGCCAGCAGTCCGGGCCCCTGGCCCCTCCACTTT	CASSPGPWPLHF
.	.	TRBV30	TRBJ2-2	TGTGCCTTAGAAGGGGGGCTACTCCGGGAGCTGTTTTTT	CALEGGLLRELFF
.	.	TRBV5-5	TRBJ2-7	TGTGCCAGCAGCTTAATCCCCGCCTCCTACGAGCAGTACTTC	CASSLIPASYEQYF
.	.	TRBV11-1	TRBJ1-4	TGTGCCAGCAGAGACACAGGGAATGGGGAGGAAAAACTGTTTTTT	CASRDTGNGEEKLFF
.	TRBD2	TRBV28	TRBJ2-5	TGTGCCAGCAGTTTATTAGCGGGGACCCAAGAGACCCAGTACTTC	CASSLLAGTQETQYF
.	.	TRBV19	TRBJ2-3	TGTGCCAGTAGGGCAGTCACAGATACGCAGTATTTT	CASRAVTDTQYF
.	.	TRBV27	TRBJ2-4	TGTGCCAGCAGTTCAACGGTTAAACAAAACATTCAGTACTTC	CASSSTVKQNIQYF
.	TRBD2	TRBV2	TRBJ2-1	TGTGCCAGCACGGCTAGCGGACTTCAGTTCTTC	CASTASGLQFF
once	.	TRBV4-1	TRBJ1-2	TGCGCCAGCAGCCAAGTGGGGGAGGATTCAAACTATGGCTACACCTTC	CASSQVGEDSNYGYTF
.	.	TRBV9	TRBJ1-5	TGTGCCAGCAGCGTAGGGACAGGCAATCAGCCCCAGCATTTT	CASSVGTGNQPQHF
.	.	TRBV9	TRBJ2-3	TGTGCCAGCAGCGAACCTCTGAAAGATACGCAGTATTTT	CASSEPLKDTQYF
.	.	TRBV25-1	TRBJ1-2	TGTGCCAGCAGTGAATATGAAGGGGGACACTATGGCTACACCTTC	CASSEYEGGHYGYTF
.	.	TRBV19	TRBJ2-3	TGTGCCAGTAGTATAGAAAGCGAGGGTAGCACAGATACGCAGTATTTT	CASSIESEGSTDTQYF
.	.	TRBV15	TRBJ2-7	TGTGCCACCAGCAGAGAGCCGGCCTCCTACGAGCAGTACTTC	CATSREPASYEQYF
.	TRBD2	TRBV14	TRBJ2-3	TGTGCCAGCAGGGCTAGCGGGGCTTACACAGATACGCAGTATTTT	CASRASGAYTDTQYF
.	.	TRBV27	TRBJ2-3	TGTGCCAGCAGTTTTGGAGGGCCAGATACGCAGTATTTT	CASSFGGPDTQYF
.	.	TRBV18	TRBJ2-7	TGTGCCAGCTCACCGGGGGAGACCTACGAGCAGTACTTC	CASSPGETYEQYF
.	TRBD2	TRBV28	TRBJ2-7	TGTGCCAGCAGTACCTTAGCGGGGGGCGGTTACGAGCAGTACTTC	CASSTLAGGGYEQYF
.	TRBD2	TRBV7-9	TRBJ2-5	TGTGCCAGCAGCCCCCAGCGGGGGAAAGAGACCCAGTACTTC	CASSPQRGKETQYF
.	.	TRBV7-9	TRBJ2-3	TGTGCCAGCAGCGTCGGCACAGATACGCAGTATTTT	CASSVGTDTQYF
.	.	TRBV30	TRBJ1-4	TGTGCCTGGAGTGAGGGGTTTGGTGAAAAACTGTTTTTT	CAWSEGFGEKLFF
once	.	TRBV7-9	TRBJ2-2	TGTGCCAGCAGCCCCTCCGGGGCGCCCACCGGGGAGCTGTTTTTT	CASSPSGAPTGELFF
.	.	TRBV19	TRBJ1-1	TGTGCCAGTAGTATCCAGGGCTTTGGGGATACTGAAGCTTTCTTT	CASSIQGFGDTEAFF
.	.	TRBV29-1	TRBJ1-1	TGCAGCCTCACGGGCAGGGCCACTGAAGCTTTCTTT	CSLTGRATEAFF
.	TRBD1	TRBV4-2	TRBJ1-3	TGTGCCAGCAGCCAGGCGACAGGGTCTGGAAACACCATATATTTT	CASSQATGSGNTIYF
.	TRBD2	TRBV7-8	TRBJ2-2	TGTGCCAGCAGCTCCCCTAGCGGGGGGGCGAGCACCGGGGAGCTGTTTTTT	CASSSPSGGASTGELFF